This entry lists 28 T cell receptor beta chains sequenced from one sample in a study of T-cell memory formation after mild COVID-19. Each CDR3 protein is one row after TCRdb ran MiXCR on the 5' RACE reads. The sample lists roughly 400,000 distinct CDR3 sequences, around a sixth occurring once. Sequenced sample: PBMCs or a T cell subset sorted from them (not recorded which). These receptors all stem from a man aged 18-30 years who had mild COVID-19 (a few samples of this study predate the infection). Cell type and time point are not known.

The rearrangement uses TRBV7-9 and TRBJ2-5; no clear D gene. The germline V gene has CDR1 SEHNR and CDR2 FQNEAQ (reference sequence). The CDR3 is 16 residues long. Trimming took off 5 bases at V and 1 base at J, with 17 bases between the two ends. The CDR3 DNA follows: TGTGCCAGCAGCCCGGTGAGTGGGCAAGTCCAAGAGACCCAGTACTTC. Its protein product is CASSPVSGQVQETQYF.

The chain combines TRBV11-2 with TRBJ2-2, with 7 bases matching TRBD2. The CDR3 runs to 15 residues. V trimming: 5 bases; J trimming: 2 bases; junction bases outside the gene matches: 5. CDR1 and CDR2 (germline): SGHAT, FQNNGV. The CDR3 region has the DNA TGTGCCAGCAGCCATGGGGAGGGCAACACCGGGGAGCTGTTTTTT. Its protein product is CASSHGEGNTGELFF. The complete variable domain, with remaining parts taken from reference TRBV11-2 and TRBJ2-2, reads EAGVAQSPRYKIIEKRQSVAFWCNPISGHATLYWYQQILGQGPKLLIQFQNNGVVDDSQLPKDRFSAERLKGVDSTLKIQPAKLEDSAVYLCASSHGEGNTGELFFGEGSRLTVL.

This clonotype was observed a few times. This chain connects TRBV9 to TRBJ2-3; D is undetermined. This CDR3 has 14 amino acids. The V and J ends lost 0 bases and 4 bases respectively, with 9 bases between them. Germline CDR1 and CDR2: SGDLS and YYNGEE. The CDR3 DNA reads as TGTGCCAGCAGCGTAGTCTCCTCACCAGATACGCAGTATTTT. Translating it yields CASSVVSSPDTQYF.

This clonotype is deemed medium-sized. The J gene is TRBJ2-1, the V gene TRBV7-2; no clear D. The V gene lost 2 bases and the J gene lost 0 bases, with 11 bases spanning the gap. Germline assignment: CDR1 SGHTA and CDR2 FQGNSA. The CDR3 length is 16 residues. The CDR3 DNA reads TGTGCCAGCAGCTTATTAGGAACGAGCTCCTACAATGAGCAGTTCTTC. Translation: CASSLLGTSSYNEQFF.

In this sample, this clonotype turned up a few times. In DNA form, the CDR3 reads TGTGCCACTCGGGGGGGCAGCTCCTACGAGCAGTACTTC. This sequence encodes CATRGGSSYEQYF. The chain uses TRBV15 and TRBJ2-7; TRBD2 agrees at 8 bases. The ends lost 9 bases at V and 0 bases at J; junction bases unmatched: 4. The CDR3 loop spans 13 amino acids. Germline V gene sequence: CDR1 LNHNV, CDR2 YYDKDF (reference sequence).

The chain couples TRBV7-6 to TRBJ2-2; tentative D call: TRBD1 (8 bases). This CDR3 comprises 16 residues. Trimming took 7 bases from V and 1 from J, leaving 16 bases between them. Looked up from germline, CDR1 is SGHVS and CDR2 is FNYEAQ. The CDR3 nucleotides read TGTGCCAGCACCGACGGGGGGACAGGGAACACCGGGGAGCTGTTTTTT. This sequence encodes CASTDGGTGNTGELFF.

This clonotype was counted many times. The J gene is TRBJ2-5, the V gene TRBV7-2; D remains unclear. CDR3 length: 13 residues. Trimming removed 8 bases from V and 1 base from J, with 11 bases in between. Germline V gene lookup returns CDR1 SGHTA and CDR2 FQGNSA. CDR3 DNA: TGTGCCAGCGGAGACCTGCCCCAAGAGACCCAGTACTTC. Translated: CASGDLPQETQYF.

This clonotype was counted a few times. The V and J genes are TRBV7-9 and TRBJ2-7, with TRBD2 identical over 7 bases. CDR3 length: 14 residues. Germline V gene lookup returns CDR1 SEHNR and CDR2 FQNEAQ (reference sequence). With 5 bases clipped from V and 3 bases from J, the junction kept 7 bases outside the gene matches. The CDR3 DNA sequence: TGTGCCAGCAGCCGTGGGGGGGGACTCTACGAGCAGTACTTC. It translates to CASSRGGGLYEQYF.

This chain joins TRBV7-2 and TRBJ2-3; unclear D gene. Looked up from germline, CDR1 is SGHTA and CDR2 is FQGNSA. The CDR3 length is 12 residues. Trimming stripped 1 base from V and 5 bases from J, with 4 bases between. The CDR3 coding sequence is TGTGCCAGCAGCTTAGAGTTAGATACGCAGTATTTT. It encodes CASSLELDTQYF.

The chain combines TRBV27 with TRBJ1-6; D gene uncertain. The V gene's germline CDR1 is MNHEY and CDR2 SMNVEV (reference sequence). The CDR3 extends over 13 amino acids. Trimming took off 6 bases at V and 3 bases at J, with 6 bases between the two ends. CDR3 DNA sequence: TGTGCCAGCAGGGAGTACTATAATTCACCCCTCCACTTT. Translating it yields CASREYYNSPLHF.

The chain links TRBV6-5 to TRBJ1-1, with D possibly being TRBD1 (5 bases). Germline CDR1 reads MNHEY; CDR2 reads SVGAGI. The CDR3 sequence is 16 residues long. Trimming removed 6 bases from V and 4 bases from J, with 21 bases in between. The DNA for the CDR3 is TGTGCCAGCAGCTTCCGAGCCACAGGCGTAGGCACTGAAGCTTTCTTT. Translated: CASSFRATGVGTEAFF.

J is TRBJ2-2 and V is TRBV15, with D perhaps matching TRBD1 (5 bases). The germline V gene has CDR1 LNHNV and CDR2 YYDKDF (reference sequence). The germline V and J ends were trimmed by 3 bases and 3 bases, with 5 bases remaining between them. The length of the CDR3 is 13 residues. In nucleotides, the CDR3 is TGTGCCACCAGCAGCAGGGACACCGGGGAGCTGTTTTTT. It specifies CATSSRDTGELFF. Together with reference TRBV15 and TRBJ2-2, the CDR3 gives the full variable domain: DAMVIQNPRYQVTQFGKPVTLSCSQTLNHNVMYWYQQKSSQAPKLLFHYYDKDFNNEADTPDNFQSRRPNTSFCFLDIRSPGLGDTAMYLCATSSRDTGELFFGEGSRLTVL.

DNA for the CDR3: TGCGCCAGCAGCTTTACCGGGACAGGGCCGGCCGGGGAGCTGTTTTTT. This sequence encodes CASSFTGTGPAGELFF. V usage is TRBV5-1 and J usage is TRBJ2-2; 9 bases are shared with TRBD1. Germline V CDR1 and CDR2: SGHRS, YFSETQ. With 2 bases clipped from V and 6 bases from J, the junction kept 8 bases outside the gene matches. The CDR3 extends over 16 amino acids.

This clonotype was observed at least ten times. J is TRBJ2-1 and V is TRBV12-3 or TRBV12-4, with a possible D match to TRBD2 (5 bases). V was cut by 1 base and J by 8 bases, with 9 bases left in between. CDR3 size: 13 residues. CDR3 sequence reads: CASSLDDGDEQFF. CDR3 DNA sequence: TGTGCCAGCAGTTTAGACGACGGGGATGAGCAGTTCTTC.

Only a few counts were recorded for this clonotype. The chain combines TRBV6-2 or TRBV6-3 with TRBJ2-5; tentatively, D is TRBD1 (5 bases). The CDR3 consists of 12 residues. With 7 bases removed from V and 7 bases from J, the gap between germline ends came to 13 bases. Germline V gene data show CDR1 as MNHEY and CDR2 as SVGEGT. CDR3 protein: CASTNQGVTQYF. For the CDR3, the DNA is TGTGCCAGCACCAATCAAGGGGTGACCCAGTACTTC.

This chain joins TRBV7-2 and TRBJ1-1; D is ambiguous. The CDR3 is 15 residues long. Per germline, CDR1 SGHTA and CDR2 FQGNSA. V lost 0 bases, J lost 0 bases, and 8 bases lay in between. The CDR3 DNA sequence: TGTGCCAGCAGCTTAGCTCTACTTTTGAACACTGAAGCTTTCTTT. Translation: CASSLALLLNTEAFF.

The rearrangement uses TRBV7-9 and TRBJ2-2; 8 positions agree with TRBD2. This CDR3 is built from 18 residues. V shed 1 base and J 4 bases; nucleotides not matched to a gene: 11. Germline values: CDR1 SEHNR, CDR2 FQNEAQ (reference sequence). The CDR3 here is CASSLDRLLAASTGELFF. CDR3 DNA: TGTGCCAGCAGCTTAGACCGCCTACTAGCGGCGAGCACCGGGGAGCTGTTTTTT.

The chain has TRBV5-1 and TRBJ1-3, with TRBD1 as a possible D gene (6 bases). The CDR3 is 14 amino acids. Trimming removed 4 bases at V and 4 bases at J, with 12 bases between. In germline, CDR1 is SGHRS, CDR2 YFSETQ. The DNA of the CDR3 is TGCGCCAGCAGCCACAGGGAAGGAGGAAACACCATATATTTT. Translated: CASSHREGGNTIYF.

The chain uses TRBV7-3 and TRBJ2-7; 8 positions match TRBD2. CDR1 and CDR2 from the germline V gene are SGHTA and FQGTGA. This CDR3 comprises 16 residues. Trimming removed 5 bases from V and 2 bases from J; junction bases left unmatched: 11. CDR3 DNA sequence: TGTGCCAGCAGCGAGGCGGGAGGACTCGACCCCTACGAGCAGTACGTC. Amino acid sequence: CASSEAGGLDPYEQYV.

In its sample, this clonotype was seen a few times. The gene calls are TRBV7-2 and TRBJ1-5, with 9 bases fitting TRBD1. CDR1 is SGHTA, CDR2 FQGNSA, per germline. V lost 5 bases and J lost 6; bases outside the gene matches: 8. This CDR3 contains 15 residues. Here the CDR3 DNA reads TGTGCCAGCAGCCCACAGGGGGCGACGGGTCAGCCCCAGCATTTT. As protein: CASSPQGATGQPQHF.

This clonotype was recorded a few times. The chain has TRBV5-1 and TRBJ1-1, with D possibly being TRBD1 (5 bases). The germline gives CDR1 SGHRS, CDR2 YFSETQ. The ends were cut back, 4 bases at V and 0 bases at J, with 19 bases in the middle. The CDR3 has 17 amino acids. The CDR3 DNA is TGCGCCAGCAGCATGACAGAGCAACCCGTCCTGAACACTGAAGCTTTCTTT. This gives the protein CASSMTEQPVLNTEAFF.

This clonotype was found a few times. The chain has TRBV6-6 and TRBJ1-5, with a possible D match to TRBD1 (5 bases). The germline V gene has CDR1 MNHNY and CDR2 SVGAGI (reference sequence). With 3 bases removed from V and 6 bases from J, the gap between germline ends came to 9 bases. The CDR3 consists of 13 residues. CDR3 region: CASSYQGTQPQHF. DNA for the CDR3: TGTGCCAGCAGTTATCAGGGAACTCAGCCCCAGCATTTT.

This clonotype has only a few counts. The chain has TRBV20-1 and TRBJ1-5; D remains unclear. The germline gives CDR1 DFQATT, CDR2 SNEGSKA (reference sequence). The V and J ends lost 1 base and 7 bases respectively, with 20 bases between them. The CDR3 extends over 16 amino acids. In nucleotides, the CDR3 is TGCAGTGCTAGAGTCCCTACTTATAGGAAATACCAGCCCCAGCATTTT. This sequence encodes CSARVPTYRKYQPQHF.

This clonotype turned up a few times. The rearrangement links TRBV5-1 to TRBJ2-3, with 9 bases identical to TRBD1. V lost 4 bases to trimming and J lost 4 bases; unmatched junction nucleotides: 10. The CDR3 length is 16 residues. The germline CDR1 and CDR2 sequences are SGHRS and YFSETQ. CDR3 DNA: TGCGCCAGCAGCCGAGGGACAGGGTCGCATTCAGATACGCAGTATTTT. Amino acid sequence: CASSRGTGSHSDTQYF.

The CDR3 sequence: CASSTGSYEQYV. DNA of the CDR3: TGTGCCAGCAGTACCGGGAGCTACGAGCAGTACGTC. The V and J genes are TRBV28 and TRBJ2-7; D might be TRBD2 (6 bases). V was shortened by 5 bases and J by 3 bases, with 8 bases between the two germline ends. This CDR3 comprises 12 residues. Per germline, CDR1 MDHEN and CDR2 SYDVKM.

The V call is TRBV29-1, the J call TRBJ1-2; D possibly corresponds to TRBD1 (5 bases). The V end lost 1 base, the J end lost 4 bases, and 7 bases lay between the germline ends. The germline gives CDR1 SQVTM, CDR2 ANQGSEA. The CDR3 is made up of 12 amino acids. The chain's CDR3 is CSVEAGLYGYTF. CDR3 nucleotide sequence: TGCAGCGTTGAAGCAGGGCTCTATGGCTACACCTTC.

The V and J genes are TRBV12-3 or TRBV12-4 and TRBJ2-1, with TRBD1 matching 7 bases. After removal of 3 bases from V and 8 bases from J, the junction contained 7 bases not matched to a gene. The CDR3 sequence is 14 residues long. In DNA, the CDR3 is TGTGCCAGCAGTTTTTCGGACAGGAGTCATGAGCAGTTCTTC. It is translated as CASSFSDRSHEQFF.

The V call is TRBV9, the J call TRBJ2-5; TRBD1 is a possible D gene (6 bases). Trimming removed 0 bases at V and 3 bases at J, with 12 bases between. The CDR3 is made up of 15 amino acids. The germline V gene encodes CDR1 SGDLS and CDR2 YYNGEE. This CDR3 reads CASSVVGNREETQYF. The DNA for the CDR3 is TGTGCCAGCAGCGTAGTGGGCAACAGGGAAGAGACCCAGTACTTC.